This TCR beta chain appears in the sequencing data of a study of CD8+ T cells in alopecia areata. This clone was observed a few times. V was pared by 4 bases and J by 5 bases, with 6 bases of the junction left unmatched. The CDR3 covers 16 residues. Germline V gene lookup returns CDR1 LGHNA and CDR2 YNFKEQ. Treatment: oral pan-JAK inhibitor, 5-10 mg twice daily. cDNA prepared by RNA extraction and subsequent reverse transcription served as the template for sequencing. Clones were sequenced by immunoSEQ multiplex PCR, and TCRdb holds only the in-frame ones, with some missing. The sample yields roughly 200,000 clones, roughly two fifths seen once.

Sequenced here: CD4+ T cells sorted from blood, sampled at roughly week 36, from a patient treated with tofacitinib. This TCR was recovered from a human donor with alopecia areata. The rearrangement joins TRBV4-2 to TRBJ2-1; TRBD2 matches 12 bases. The CDR3 region is CASSLATSGSHNEQFF. CDR3 nucleotides: TGTGCCAGCAGCCTCGCGACTAGCGGGAGTCACAATGAGCAGTTCTTC.